This passage covers 9 T cell receptor beta chains from one sample sequenced in a study of cytomegalovirus exposure and HLA in healthy donors (TCRdb year 2017). Library prep was done by the immunoSEQ multiplex PCR assay. In TCRdb, the immuneACCESS table is reduced to in-frame sequences with V and J assigned. These tables do not hold every clone; where another copy was compared, an unresolved V gene accounts for under half, and the others remain unexplained. The table for this sample lists some 240,000 clones; roughly 84% of them were counted only once. In total, the top ten clones hold 2% of the sample. Specimen: PBMCs. These receptors came from a woman aged 18-29 years in good health and CMV-seropositive.

This clone was counted a few times. The V gene is TRBV28, the J gene TRBJ1-2; 9 bases match TRBD1. Trimming at V came to 5 bases and at J to 7 bases, leaving 8 bases not matched to a gene. The CDR3 loop spans 14 amino acids. Per the germline V gene, CDR1 is MDHEN and CDR2 is SYDVKM. CDR3 loop: CASSPPGQGTGYTF. The CDR3 nucleotides read TGTGCCAGCAGTCCACCGGGACAGGGTACTGGCTACACCTTC.

This clone showed up just once. This chain connects TRBV30 to TRBJ2-5, with 7 bases fitting TRBD2. Germline V gene lookup returns CDR1 GTSNPN and CDR2 SVGIG (reference sequence). V lost 2 bases, J lost 4 bases, and 16 bases stayed unmatched. The CDR3 runs to 17 residues. The CDR3, as DNA: TGTGCCTGGAGTTCTACCCTTAGCGGGCAAGGGCGAGAGACCCAGTACTTC. Its translation: CAWSSTLSGQGRETQYF.

J is TRBJ2-1 and V is TRBV7-3, with 11 bases that match TRBD1. The ends lost 3 bases at V and 6 bases at J; junction bases unmatched: 4. CDR3 length: 15 residues. CDR1 is SGHTA and CDR2 is FQGTGA in the germline V gene. The CDR3 spells CASSFGGTGGNEQFF. The CDR3 DNA follows: TGTGCCAGCAGCTTTGGCGGGACAGGGGGCAATGAGCAGTTCTTC.

The chain combines TRBV10-3 with TRBJ2-7; 7 bases are shared with TRBD1. The germline gives CDR1 ENHRY, CDR2 SYGVKD. There are 13 residues in the CDR3. V was clipped by 6 bases and J by 0 bases; unmatched bases: 2. CDR3 protein: CAISWDSSYEQYF. The DNA for the CDR3 is TGTGCCATCAGCTGGGACAGCTCCTACGAGCAGTACTTC.

The V gene is TRBV7-8, the J gene TRBJ2-7; 8 positions agree with TRBD2. Germline-derived CDR1 and CDR2 are SGHVS and FQNEAQ. V lost 5 bases to trimming and J lost 4 bases; unmatched junction nucleotides: 10. This CDR3 region has 15 residues. The CDR3, as DNA: TGTGCCAGCAGCCCCCGTGTAGCGGGATCTTACGAGCAGTACTTC. It encodes CASSPRVAGSYEQYF.

This chain uses TRBV27 with TRBJ1-5; a possible D gene is TRBD1 (5 bases). This CDR3 spans 15 amino acids. Between the trimmed V and J ends, which lost 6 bases and 4 bases, there was a span of 16 bases. The germline CDR1 and CDR2 sequences are MNHEY and SMNVEV (reference sequence). The CDR3 sequence is CASSYDGGPNQPQHF. CDR3 nucleotide sequence: TGTGCCAGCAGCTATGACGGGGGACCTAATCAGCCCCAGCATTTT.

This chain links TRBV27 with TRBJ2-1; 8 bases agree with TRBD1. The CDR3 runs to 14 residues. Germline CDR1 and CDR2: MNHEY and SMNVEV (reference sequence). Losses at the gene ends were 2 bases for V and 8 bases for J; bases not matched to a gene: 5. CDR3 loop: CASSLKQGGYEQFF. CDR3 nucleotides: TGTGCCAGCAGTTTAAAACAGGGGGGCTATGAGCAGTTCTTC.

This clone has a handful of counts. The chain combines TRBV15 with TRBJ1-5; D uncertain. Trimming took off 1 base at V and 1 base at J, with 5 bases between the two ends. The CDR3 extends over 14 amino acids. In germline, CDR1 is LNHNV, CDR2 YYDKDF (reference sequence). The CDR3 nucleotides are TGTGCCACCAGCAGAGGACTGAGCAATCAGCCCCAGCATTTT. Translating gives CATSRGLSNQPQHF.

V usage is TRBV6-5 and J usage is TRBJ1-3, with D perhaps TRBD1 (5 bases). V dropped 7 bases and J dropped 0 bases, with 13 bases sitting between them. Germline V gene lookup returns CDR1 MNHEY and CDR2 SVGAGI. This CDR3 spans 15 amino acids. CDR3 sequence reads: CASTGAGGSGNTIYF. DNA for the CDR3: TGTGCCAGCACCGGGGCGGGGGGCTCTGGAAACACCATATATTTT.